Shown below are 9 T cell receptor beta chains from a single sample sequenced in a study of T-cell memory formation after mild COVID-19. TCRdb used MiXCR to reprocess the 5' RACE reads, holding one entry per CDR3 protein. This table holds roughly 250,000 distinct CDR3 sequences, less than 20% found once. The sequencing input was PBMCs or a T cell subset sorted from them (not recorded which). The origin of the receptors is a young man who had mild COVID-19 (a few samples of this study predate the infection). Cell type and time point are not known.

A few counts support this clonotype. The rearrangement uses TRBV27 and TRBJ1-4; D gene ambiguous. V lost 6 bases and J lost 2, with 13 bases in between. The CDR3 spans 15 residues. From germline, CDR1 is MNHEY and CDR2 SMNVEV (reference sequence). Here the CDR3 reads CASRIRALTNEKLFF. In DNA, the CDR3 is TGTGCCAGCAGGATTAGGGCCTTGACTAATGAAAAACTGTTTTTT.

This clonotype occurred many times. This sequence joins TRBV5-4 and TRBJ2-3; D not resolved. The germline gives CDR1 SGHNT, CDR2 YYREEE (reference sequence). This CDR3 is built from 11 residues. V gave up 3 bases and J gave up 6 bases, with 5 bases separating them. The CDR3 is CASSSSDTQYF. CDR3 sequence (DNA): TGTGCCAGCAGCTCTTCGGATACGCAGTATTTT.

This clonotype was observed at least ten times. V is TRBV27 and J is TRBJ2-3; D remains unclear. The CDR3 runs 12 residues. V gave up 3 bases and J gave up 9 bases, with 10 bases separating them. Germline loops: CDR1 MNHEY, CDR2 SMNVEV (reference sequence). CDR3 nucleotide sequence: TGTGCCAGCAGTTTGACTGTGGAGACGCAGTATTTT. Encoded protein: CASSLTVETQYF.

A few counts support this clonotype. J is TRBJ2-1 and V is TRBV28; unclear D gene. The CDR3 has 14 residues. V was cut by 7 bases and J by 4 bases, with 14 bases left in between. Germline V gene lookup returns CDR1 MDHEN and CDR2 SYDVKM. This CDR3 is CASNRGFGYNEQFF. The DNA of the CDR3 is TGTGCCAGCAATCGAGGCTTCGGGTACAATGAGCAGTTCTTC. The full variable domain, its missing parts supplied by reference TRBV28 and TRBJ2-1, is DVKVTQSSRYLVKRTGEKVFLECVQDMDHENMFWYRQDPGLGLRLIYFSYDVKMKEKGDIPEGYSVSREKKERFSLILESASTNQTSMYLCASNRGFGYNEQFFGPGTRLTVL.

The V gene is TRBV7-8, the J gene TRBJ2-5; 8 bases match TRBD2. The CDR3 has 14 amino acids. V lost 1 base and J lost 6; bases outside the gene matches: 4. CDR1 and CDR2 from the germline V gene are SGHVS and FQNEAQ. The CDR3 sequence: CASSLDVSGKTQYF. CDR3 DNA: TGTGCCAGCAGCTTAGATGTTAGCGGGAAGACCCAGTACTTC.

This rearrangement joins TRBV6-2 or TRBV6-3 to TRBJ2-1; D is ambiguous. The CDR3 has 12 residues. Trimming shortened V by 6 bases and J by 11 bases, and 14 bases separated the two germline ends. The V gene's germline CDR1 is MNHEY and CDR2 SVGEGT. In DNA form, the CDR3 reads TGTGCCAGCAGCCCGTCGGCTCGGAAGCAGTTCTTC. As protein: CASSPSARKQFF.

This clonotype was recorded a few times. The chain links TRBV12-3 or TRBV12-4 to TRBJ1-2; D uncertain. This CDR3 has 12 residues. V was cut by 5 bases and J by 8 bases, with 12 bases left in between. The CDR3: CASSPRLGGYTF. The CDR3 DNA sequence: TGTGCCAGCAGTCCCCGGCTAGGAGGCTACACCTTC.

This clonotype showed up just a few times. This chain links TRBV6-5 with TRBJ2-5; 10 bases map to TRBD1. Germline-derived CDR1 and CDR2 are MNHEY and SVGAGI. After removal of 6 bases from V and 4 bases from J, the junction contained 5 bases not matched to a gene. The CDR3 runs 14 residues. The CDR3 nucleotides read TGTGCCAGCAGGTCTGGACAGGGGGGAGAGACCCAGTACTTC. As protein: CASRSGQGGETQYF.

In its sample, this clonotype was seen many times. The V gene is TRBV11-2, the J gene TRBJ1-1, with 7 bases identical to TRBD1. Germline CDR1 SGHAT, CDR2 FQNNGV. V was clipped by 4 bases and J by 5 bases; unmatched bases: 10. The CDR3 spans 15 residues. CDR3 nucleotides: TGTGCCAGCAGCTATATATACAGGGGATTGACTGAAGCTTTCTTT. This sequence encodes CASSYIYRGLTEAFF.